This entry lists 5 T cell receptor beta chains sequenced from one sample in a study of T cells after yellow fever vaccination. TCRdb recomputed calls from the 5' RACE reads with MiXCR, one row per CDR3 protein. Among around 310,000 distinct CDR3 sequences, roughly 3.5% were seen once, and the ten largest hold around a quarter. Sequences were derived from PBMCs, sampled on the day of the yellow fever booster vaccination. The receptors shown here come from a man between 18 and 29 years old who received the YFV17D yellow fever vaccine.

This chain links TRBV5-5 with TRBJ1-2; 10 bases fit TRBD1. V trimming: 5 bases; J trimming: 12 bases; junction bases outside the gene matches: 13. This CDR3 contains 14 residues. Germline V gives CDR1 SGHKS, CDR2 YYEKEE (reference sequence). CDR3: CASRPDPGQGKDTF. The DNA of the CDR3 is TGTGCCAGCAGACCCGATCCGGGACAGGGGAAGGACACCTTC.

The V and J genes are TRBV6-5 and TRBJ2-7, with D perhaps being TRBD1 or TRBD2 (5 bases each). V was pared by 3 bases and J by 7 bases, with 19 bases between. The CDR3 length is 15 residues. CDR1 is MNHEY, CDR2 SVGAGI, per germline. The chain's CDR3 is CASSYRQGERWEQYF. DNA for the CDR3: TGTGCCAGCAGTTATAGGCAGGGAGAGAGATGGGAGCAGTACTTC.

This clonotype was seen ten or more times. The chain uses TRBV10-3 and TRBJ1-3; a weak D match, TRBD1 (5 bases). The CDR3 consists of 16 residues. V lost 11 bases to trimming and J lost 0 bases, with 20 bases between them. Per germline, CDR1 ENHRY and CDR2 SYGVKD. The CDR3: CAAGGRDTASGNTIYF. The CDR3 nucleotides are TGTGCCGCTGGGGGACGGGATACAGCCTCTGGAAACACCATATATTTT.

A few counts support this clonotype. V usage is TRBV7-9 and J usage is TRBJ1-2; D ambiguous. Germline V CDR1 and CDR2: SEHNR, FQNEAQ (reference sequence). This CDR3 region has 15 residues. With 5 bases removed from V and 8 bases from J, the gap between germline ends came to 21 bases. CDR3: CASSLTGPLSSGYTF. In DNA, the CDR3 is TGTGCCAGCAGCCTGACCGGGCCCCTTTCGAGCGGCTACACCTTC. Supplemented by reference TRBV7-9 and TRBJ1-2, the full variable domain reads DTGVSQNPRHKITKRGQNVTFRCDPISEHNRLYWYRQTLGQGPEFLTYFQNEAQLEKSRLLSDRFSAERPKGSFSTLEIQRTEQGDSAMYLCASSLTGPLSSGYTFGSGTRLTVV.

This clonotype was observed at least ten times. The chain is built from TRBV3-1 and TRBJ2-5; tentative D call: TRBD2 (6 bases). Trimming stripped 3 bases from V and 1 base from J, with 21 bases between. The CDR3 has 18 residues. CDR1 and CDR2 (germline): LGHDT, YNNKEL (reference sequence). The CDR3 coding sequence is TGTGCCAGCAGCCAGGGGAGTGCTAGCGAGTTTCCCCAAGAGACCCAGTACTTC. Residues: CASSQGSASEFPQETQYF.